This TCR beta chain came from a study of T cell changes during pregnancy in multiple sclerosis. The germline gives CDR1 KGHSH, CDR2 LQKENI. The CDR3 consists of 14 residues. V was pared by 5 bases and J by 1 base, with 11 bases between. The assay was immunoSEQ multiplex PCR, and TCRdb's table has in-frame clones only and misses some. The sample consists of 52,000 or so clones, about nine tenths of them appearing once. The sample was CD4+ T cells from peripheral blood mononuclear cells, taken in the first trimester of pregnancy. The sequence was obtained from a female donor with multiple sclerosis, enrolled in a pregnancy study. The chain joins TRBV18 to TRBJ1-1; no firm D call. Written as DNA, the CDR3 is TGTGCCAGCTCAATACAGAATACGAACACTGAAGCTTTCTTT. It encodes CASSIQNTNTEAFF.